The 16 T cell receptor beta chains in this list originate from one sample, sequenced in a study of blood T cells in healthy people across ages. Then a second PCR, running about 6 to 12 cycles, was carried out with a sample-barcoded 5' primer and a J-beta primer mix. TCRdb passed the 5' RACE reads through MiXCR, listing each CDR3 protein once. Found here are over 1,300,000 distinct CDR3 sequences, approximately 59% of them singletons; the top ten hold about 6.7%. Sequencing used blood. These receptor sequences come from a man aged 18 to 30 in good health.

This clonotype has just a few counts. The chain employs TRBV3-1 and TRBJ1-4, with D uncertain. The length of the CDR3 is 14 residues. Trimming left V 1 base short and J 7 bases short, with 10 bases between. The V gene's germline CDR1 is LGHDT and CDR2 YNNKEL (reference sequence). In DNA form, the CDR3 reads TGTGCCAGCAGCCAAGGCCCCACCTTTGAAAAACTGTTTTTT. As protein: CASSQGPTFEKLFF.

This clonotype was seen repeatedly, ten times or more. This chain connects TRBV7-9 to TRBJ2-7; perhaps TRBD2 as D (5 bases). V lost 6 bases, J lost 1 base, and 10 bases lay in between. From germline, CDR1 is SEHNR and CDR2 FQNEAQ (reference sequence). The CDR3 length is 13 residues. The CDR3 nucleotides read TGTGCCAGCAGTTTTCCGGGGTCCTACGAGCAGTACTTC. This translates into CASSFPGSYEQYF.

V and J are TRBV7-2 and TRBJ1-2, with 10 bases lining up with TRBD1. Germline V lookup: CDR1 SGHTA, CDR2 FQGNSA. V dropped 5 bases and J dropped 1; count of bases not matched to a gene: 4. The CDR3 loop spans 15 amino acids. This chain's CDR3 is CASSPRTGGNYGYTF. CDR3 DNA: TGTGCCAGCAGCCCCCGGACAGGGGGTAACTATGGCTACACCTTC.

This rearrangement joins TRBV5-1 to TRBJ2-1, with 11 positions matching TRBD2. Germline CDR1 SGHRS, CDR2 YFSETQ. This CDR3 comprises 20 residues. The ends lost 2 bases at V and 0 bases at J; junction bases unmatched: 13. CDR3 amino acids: CASSFPTTSGTLSSYNEQFF. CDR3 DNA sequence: TGCGCCAGCAGCTTTCCGACGACTAGCGGGACCTTGAGCTCCTACAATGAGCAGTTCTTC.

CDR3 coding DNA: TGTGCCAGCAGTTACTCGAAAGGACTAGCGGGGAAGAGTGAGCAGTTCTTC. The encoded protein is CASSYSKGLAGKSEQFF. The chain combines TRBV6-5 with TRBJ2-1; 12 nucleotides line up with TRBD2. V gave up 0 bases and J gave up 9 bases; unmatched junction bases: 9. This CDR3 is built from 17 residues. The V gene's germline CDR1 is MNHEY and CDR2 SVGAGI.

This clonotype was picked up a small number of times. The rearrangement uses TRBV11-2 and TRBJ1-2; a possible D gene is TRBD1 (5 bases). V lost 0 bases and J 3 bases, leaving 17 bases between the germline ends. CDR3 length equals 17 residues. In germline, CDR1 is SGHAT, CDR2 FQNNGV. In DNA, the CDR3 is TGTGCCAGCAGCTTAGATCGGGGGGAGCTCAGGGACTATGGCTACACCTTC. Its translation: CASSLDRGELRDYGYTF.

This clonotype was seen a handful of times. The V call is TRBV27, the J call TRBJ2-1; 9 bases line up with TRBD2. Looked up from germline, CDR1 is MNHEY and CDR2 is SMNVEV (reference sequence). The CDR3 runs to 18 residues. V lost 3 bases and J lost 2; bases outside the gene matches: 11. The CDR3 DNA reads TGTGCCAGCAGTTTCGGCGGGAGGGCCTCCCTCCCCTACAATGAGCAGTTCTTC. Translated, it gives CASSFGGRASLPYNEQFF.

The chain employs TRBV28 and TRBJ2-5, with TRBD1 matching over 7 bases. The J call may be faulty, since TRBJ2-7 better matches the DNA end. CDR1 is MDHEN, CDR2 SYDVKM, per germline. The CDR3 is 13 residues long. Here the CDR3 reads CAVTPTGANEQYF. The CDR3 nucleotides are TGTGCCGTCACACCTACAGGGGCCAACGAGCAGTACTTC.

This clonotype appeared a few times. CDR3 DNA sequence: TGCGCCAGCAGCCAAGATCCGGGGACAGCGGCGGAAAAACTGTTTTTT. Its protein product is CASSQDPGTAAEKLFF. The rearrangement uses TRBV4-1 and TRBJ1-4, with TRBD1 identical over 7 bases. The V gene end was trimmed by 0 bases and the J gene end by 8 bases; junction bases not matched to a gene: 9. CDR1 and CDR2 from the germline V gene are MGHRA and YSYEKL. The CDR3 spans 16 residues.

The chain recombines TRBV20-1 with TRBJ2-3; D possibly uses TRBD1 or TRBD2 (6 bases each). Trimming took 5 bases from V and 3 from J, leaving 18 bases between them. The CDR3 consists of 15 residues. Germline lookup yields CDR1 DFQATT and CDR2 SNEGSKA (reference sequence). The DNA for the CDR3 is TGCAGTGCTTCACCTTCTAGGGGGAGGACAGATACGCAGTATTTT. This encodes CSASPSRGRTDTQYF.

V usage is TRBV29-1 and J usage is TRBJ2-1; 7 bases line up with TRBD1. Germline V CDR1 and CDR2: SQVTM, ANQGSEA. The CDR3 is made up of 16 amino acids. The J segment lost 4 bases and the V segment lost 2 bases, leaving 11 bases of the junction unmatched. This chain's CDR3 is CSVELKPGTAYNEQFF. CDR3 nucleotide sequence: TGCAGCGTTGAACTCAAGCCCGGGACAGCATACAATGAGCAGTTCTTC.

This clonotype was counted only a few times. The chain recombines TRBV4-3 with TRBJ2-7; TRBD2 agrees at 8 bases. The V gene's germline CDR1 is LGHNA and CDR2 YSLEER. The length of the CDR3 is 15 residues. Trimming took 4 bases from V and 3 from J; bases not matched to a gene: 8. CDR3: CASSLGLAFRYEQYF. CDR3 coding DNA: TGCGCCAGCAGCCTCGGACTAGCCTTCCGCTACGAGCAGTACTTC.

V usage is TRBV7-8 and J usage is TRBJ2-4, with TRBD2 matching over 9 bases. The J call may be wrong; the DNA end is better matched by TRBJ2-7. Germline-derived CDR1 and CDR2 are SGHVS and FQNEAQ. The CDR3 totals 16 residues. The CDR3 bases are TGTGCCAGCAGCCTAGGGACTAGCCACCTTCCCTACGAGCAGTACTTC. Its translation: CASSLGTSHLPYEQYF.

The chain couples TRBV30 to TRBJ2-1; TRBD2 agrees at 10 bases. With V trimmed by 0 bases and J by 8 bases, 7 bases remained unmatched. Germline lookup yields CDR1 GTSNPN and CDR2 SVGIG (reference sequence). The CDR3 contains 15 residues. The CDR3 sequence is CAWSVEASGSHEQFF. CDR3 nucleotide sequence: TGTGCCTGGAGTGTAGAGGCTAGCGGGAGTCATGAGCAGTTCTTC.

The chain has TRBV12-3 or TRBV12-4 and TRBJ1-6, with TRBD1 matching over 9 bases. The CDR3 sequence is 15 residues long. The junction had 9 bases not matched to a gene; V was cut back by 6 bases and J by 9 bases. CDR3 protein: CASRPDRGESSPLHF. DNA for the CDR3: TGTGCCAGCAGGCCGGACAGGGGAGAATCTTCACCCCTCCACTTT.

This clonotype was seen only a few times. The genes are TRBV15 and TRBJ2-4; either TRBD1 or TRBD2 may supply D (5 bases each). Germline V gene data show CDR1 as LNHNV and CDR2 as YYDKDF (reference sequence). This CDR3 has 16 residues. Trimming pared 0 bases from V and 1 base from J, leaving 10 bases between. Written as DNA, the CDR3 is TGTGCCACCAGCAGAGACAGGGACCGGGCCAAAAACATTCAGTACTTC. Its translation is CATSRDRDRAKNIQYF.